This T cell receptor beta chain came from a study of cytotoxic CD8 clonotypes in ibrutinib-treated CLL. A note on this clone: A far larger clone lies a single base away; this is likely a read error.

A 1 in 200,000 to 1 in 1 million T cell depth was the sequencing target. Sequenced by immunoSEQ multiplex PCR; TCRdb stores in-frame clones only, minus some. This sample has nearly 50,000 clones; 57% occur once, and the top ten carry about 27%. This CDR3 contains 13 residues. Germline V CDR1 and CDR2: ENHRY, SYGVKD. Trimming took 3 bases from V and 3 from J, leaving 8 bases between them. The chain employs TRBV10-3 and TRBJ1-1, with no clear D. The sequencing here drew on PBMCs, taken after 24 months of ibrutinib treatment. The receptor comes from a human donor with chronic lymphocytic leukemia. The DNA of the CDR3 is TGTGCCATCAGTGAAGCGTTTCACACTGAAGCTTTCTTT. The encoded protein is CAISEAFHTEAFF.